Each of the 10 T cell receptor beta chains below was sequenced from the same sample in a study of blood T cell repertoires in COVID-19. Libraries were prepared by immunoSEQ multiplex PCR; TCRdb keeps only in-frame clonotypes and omits some of them. The sample consists of some 300,000 clones, around nine tenths of them appearing once. Sequencing input: peripheral blood. The receptor set was obtained from a man in his 70s with acute or convalescent COVID-19.

The sample holds a few counts of this clone. This chain joins TRBV11-3 and TRBJ2-7, with 9 positions matching TRBD1. This CDR3 has 15 amino acids. V shed 5 bases and J 5 bases; nucleotides not matched to a gene: 10. CDR1 SGHNT and CDR2 YENEEA come from the germline V gene. This CDR3 reads CASSVTGTGFDEQYF. The CDR3 DNA sequence: TGTGCCAGCAGCGTGACCGGGACAGGGTTCGACGAGCAGTACTTC.

This chain uses TRBV6-1 with TRBJ1-6, with D possibly being TRBD1 (5 bases). V gave up 1 base and J gave up 8 bases, with 9 bases separating them. Germline CDR1 reads MNHNS; CDR2 reads SASEGT. The CDR3 loop spans 14 amino acids. Written as DNA, the CDR3 is TGTGCCAGCAGTGAAGTAGGGGAATATTCACCCCTCCACTTT. Its protein is CASSEVGEYSPLHF.

This clone appeared a few times. CDR3: CASSPGEAYPYNEQFF. CDR3 nucleotides: TGTGCCAGCAGCCCGGGGGAGGCCTACCCCTACAATGAGCAGTTCTTC. The rearrangement uses TRBV11-3 and TRBJ2-1; D might be TRBD2 (6 bases). This CDR3 region has 16 residues. Trimming took 5 bases from V and 2 from J, leaving 16 bases between them. Germline assignment: CDR1 SGHNT and CDR2 YENEEA.

This rearrangement joins TRBV30 to TRBJ2-7; 8 bases are shared with TRBD2. This CDR3 comprises 13 residues. CDR1 is GTSNPN, CDR2 SVGIG, per germline (reference sequence). The V segment lost 4 bases and the J segment 2 bases; nucleotides outside the gene matches: 4. The CDR3 spells CAWKAGGTYEQYF. As DNA, the CDR3 is TGTGCCTGGAAGGCGGGGGGAACCTACGAGCAGTACTTC. Full variable domain (outside the CDR3, taken from reference TRBV30 and TRBJ2-7): SQTIHQWPATLVQPVGSPLSLECTVEGTSNPNLYWYRQAAGRGLQLLFYSVGIGQISSEVPQNLSASRPQDRQFILSSKKLLLSDSGFYLCAWKAGGTYEQYFGPGTRLTVT.

Only one count was recorded for this clone. The CDR3 sequence is CAWSGGPLTRFF. The CDR3 bases are TGTGCCTGGAGTGGGGGGCCCCTGACCCGGTTCTTC. The chain combines TRBV30 with TRBJ2-1; D might be TRBD1 (6 bases). CDR1 GTSNPN and CDR2 SVGIG come from the germline V gene (reference sequence). V was clipped by 1 base and J by 15 bases, with 16 bases between them. This CDR3 region has 12 residues.

This chain links TRBV3-1 (or the pseudogene TRBV3-2) with TRBJ2-3; possible D gene TRBD2, 6 bases. The CDR3 length is 14 residues. Per germline, CDR1 LGHDT and CDR2 YNNKEL (reference sequence). The V and J ends lost 0 bases and 4 bases respectively, with 8 bases between them. The DNA for the CDR3 is TGTGCCAGCAGCCAAGACGGGGGTGCAGATACGCAGTATTTT. Amino acid sequence: CASSQDGGADTQYF.

The chain carries TRBV5-1 and TRBJ2-1, with 7 bases fitting TRBD2. The CDR3 consists of 14 residues. Trimming cost V 5 bases and J 6 bases; bases outside gene matches: 8. Germline CDR1 SGHRS, CDR2 YFSETQ. Written as DNA, the CDR3 is TGCGCCAGCAGTGTTGCGGGAGTGCGCAATGAGCAGTTCTTC. Translating it yields CASSVAGVRNEQFF.

The chain links TRBV6-2 or TRBV6-3 to TRBJ1-1; TRBD1 agrees at 9 bases. CDR3 length equals 14 residues. Germline assignment: CDR1 MNHEY and CDR2 SVGEGT. Trimming at V came to 5 bases and at J to 10 bases, leaving 11 bases not matched to a gene. The CDR3 DNA reads as TGTGCCAGCAGTCACAGACGACAGGGGGTTCGAGCTTTCTTT. Translation: CASSHRRQGVRAFF.

This chain links TRBV20-1 with TRBJ1-1; the D gene is possibly TRBD1 (6 bases). From germline, CDR1 is DFQATT and CDR2 SNEGSKA (reference sequence). The CDR3 covers 15 residues. Deletions cut 3 bases from V and 4 bases from J, with 18 bases between. CDR3 in amino acids: CSASRSVTGRTEAFF. The CDR3 DNA reads as TGCAGTGCTAGTCGGTCGGTGACAGGACGCACTGAAGCTTTCTTT.

The chain combines TRBV4-1 with TRBJ2-3, with 11 positions matching TRBD2. Looked up from germline, CDR1 is MGHRA and CDR2 is YSYEKL. The CDR3 length is 14 residues. J was trimmed by 6 bases and V by 5 bases; bases with no gene match: 4. The CDR3 nucleotides read TGCGCCAGCAGCACTAGCGGGAGCCCGGATACGCAGTATTTT. Protein: CASSTSGSPDTQYF.